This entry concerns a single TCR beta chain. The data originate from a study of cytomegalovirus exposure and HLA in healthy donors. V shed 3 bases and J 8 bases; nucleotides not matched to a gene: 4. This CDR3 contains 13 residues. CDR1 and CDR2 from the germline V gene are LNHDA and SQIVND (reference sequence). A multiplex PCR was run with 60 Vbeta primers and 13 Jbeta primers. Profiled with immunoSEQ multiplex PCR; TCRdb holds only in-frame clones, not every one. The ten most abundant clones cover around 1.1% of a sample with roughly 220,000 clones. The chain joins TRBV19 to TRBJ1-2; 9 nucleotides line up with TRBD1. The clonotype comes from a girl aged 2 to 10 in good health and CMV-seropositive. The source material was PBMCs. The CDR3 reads CASSIGQGYGYTF. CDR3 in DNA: TGTGCCAGTAGTATCGGACAGGGGTACGGCTACACCTTC. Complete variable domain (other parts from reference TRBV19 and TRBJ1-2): DGGITQSPKYLFRKEGQNVTLSCEQNLNHDAMYWYRQDPGQGLRLIYYSQIVNDFQKGDIAEGYSVSREKKESFPLTVTSAQKNPTAFYLCASSIGQGYGYTFGSGTRLTVV.